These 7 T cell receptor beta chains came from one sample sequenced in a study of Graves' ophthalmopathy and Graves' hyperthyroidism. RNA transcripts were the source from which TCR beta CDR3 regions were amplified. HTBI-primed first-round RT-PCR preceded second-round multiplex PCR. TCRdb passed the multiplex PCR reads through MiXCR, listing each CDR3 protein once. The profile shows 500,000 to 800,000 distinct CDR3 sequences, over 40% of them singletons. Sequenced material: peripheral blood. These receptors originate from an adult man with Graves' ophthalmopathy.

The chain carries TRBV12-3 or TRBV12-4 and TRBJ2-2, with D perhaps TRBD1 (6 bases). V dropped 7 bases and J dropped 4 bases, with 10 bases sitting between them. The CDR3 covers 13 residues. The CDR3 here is CASNRGSTGELFF. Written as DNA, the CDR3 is TGTGCCAGCAATAGGGGGAGCACCGGGGAGCTGTTTTTT.

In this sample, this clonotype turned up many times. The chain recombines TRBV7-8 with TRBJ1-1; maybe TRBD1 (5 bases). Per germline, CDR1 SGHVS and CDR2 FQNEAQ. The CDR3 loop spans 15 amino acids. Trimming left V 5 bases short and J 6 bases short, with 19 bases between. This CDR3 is CASSPSIISGPEAFF. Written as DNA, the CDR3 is TGTGCCAGCAGCCCTTCTATTATTTCGGGGCCTGAAGCTTTCTTT.

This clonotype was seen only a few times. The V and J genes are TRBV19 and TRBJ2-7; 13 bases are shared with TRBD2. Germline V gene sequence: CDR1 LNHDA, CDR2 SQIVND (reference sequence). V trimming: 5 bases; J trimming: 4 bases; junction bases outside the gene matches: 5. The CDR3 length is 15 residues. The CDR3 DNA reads TGTGCCAGTAGTGCAGGGACTAGCGGGAAATACGAGCAGTACTTC. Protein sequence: CASSAGTSGKYEQYF.

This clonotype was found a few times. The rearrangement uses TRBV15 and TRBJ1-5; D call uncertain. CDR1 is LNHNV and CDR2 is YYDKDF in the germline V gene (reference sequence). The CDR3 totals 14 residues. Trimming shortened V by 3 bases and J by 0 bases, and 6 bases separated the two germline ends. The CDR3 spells CATSSFSSNQPQHF. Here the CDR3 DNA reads TGTGCCACCAGCAGTTTCAGTAGCAATCAGCCCCAGCATTTT.

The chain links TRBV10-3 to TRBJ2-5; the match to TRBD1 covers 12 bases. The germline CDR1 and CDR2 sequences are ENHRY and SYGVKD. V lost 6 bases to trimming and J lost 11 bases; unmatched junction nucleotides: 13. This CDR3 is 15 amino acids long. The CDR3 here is CAIRRGQGASGEQYF. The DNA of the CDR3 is TGTGCCATCAGACGGGGACAGGGGGCAAGTGGGGAGCAGTACTTC.

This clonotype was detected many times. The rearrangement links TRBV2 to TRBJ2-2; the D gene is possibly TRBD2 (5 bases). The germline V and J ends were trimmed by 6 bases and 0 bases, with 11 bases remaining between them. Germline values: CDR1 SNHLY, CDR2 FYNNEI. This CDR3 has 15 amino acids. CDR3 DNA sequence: TGTGCCAGCAGCTGGGAGACTTCGAACACCGGGGAGCTGTTTTTT. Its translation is CASSWETSNTGELFF.

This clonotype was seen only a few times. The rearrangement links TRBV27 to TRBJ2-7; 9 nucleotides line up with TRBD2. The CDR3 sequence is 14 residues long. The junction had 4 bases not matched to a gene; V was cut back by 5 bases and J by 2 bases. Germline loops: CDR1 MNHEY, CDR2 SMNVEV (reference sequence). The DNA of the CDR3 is TGTGCCAGCAGTATAGCGGGAGACCCCTACGAGCAGTACTTC. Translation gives CASSIAGDPYEQYF.